The TCR beta chain described here comes from a study of identical twins. Points from the study as a whole: There was more out-of-frame TCR alpha sharing in monozygotic twins than models estimated. Twins' excess sharing was less marked for out-of-frame beta sequences. Out-of-frame alpha sequences shared between twins exhibited an excess of low generation probability.

A universal primer site was incorporated via template switching, and the cDNA contained unique molecular identifiers. TCRdb re-called the 5' RACE reads through MiXCR, storing one row per CDR3 protein. The sample holds 240,000 or so distinct CDR3 sequences, about 13% seen once. This clonotype has at least ten counts. Its antigen is still unknown. This CDR3 spans 14 amino acids. The ends were cut back, 3 bases at V and 7 bases at J, with 16 bases in the middle. Another study also made use of these data, one on yellow fever vaccine responses in identical twins.

The chain employs TRBV12-3 or TRBV12-4 and TRBJ2-7; possibly TRBD1 for D (5 bases). The origin of this receptor is a woman under 30 in good health. Sequenced material: memory (CD45RO+) T cells sorted from blood. CDR3 residues: CASSFSGPRREQYF. The CDR3 coding sequence is TGTGCCAGCAGTTTCTCAGGGCCGAGAAGAGAGCAGTACTTC.